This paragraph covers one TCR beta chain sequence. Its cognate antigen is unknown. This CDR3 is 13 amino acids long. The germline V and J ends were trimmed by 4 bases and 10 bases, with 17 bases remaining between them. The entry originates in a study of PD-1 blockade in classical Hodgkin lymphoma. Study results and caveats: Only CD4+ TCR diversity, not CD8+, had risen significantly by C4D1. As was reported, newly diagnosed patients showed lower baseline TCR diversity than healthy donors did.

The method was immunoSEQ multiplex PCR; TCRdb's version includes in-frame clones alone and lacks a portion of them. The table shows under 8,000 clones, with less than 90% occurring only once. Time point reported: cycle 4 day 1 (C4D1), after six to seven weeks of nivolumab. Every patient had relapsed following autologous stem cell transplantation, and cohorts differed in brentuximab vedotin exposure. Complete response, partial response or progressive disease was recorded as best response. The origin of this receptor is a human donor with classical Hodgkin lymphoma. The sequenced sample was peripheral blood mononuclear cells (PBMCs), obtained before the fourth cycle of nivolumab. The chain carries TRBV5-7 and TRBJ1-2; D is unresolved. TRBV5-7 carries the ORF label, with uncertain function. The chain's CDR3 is CASSLEEGWHYTF. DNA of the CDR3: TGTGCCAGCAGCCTGGAGGAGGGTTGGCACTACACCTTC.